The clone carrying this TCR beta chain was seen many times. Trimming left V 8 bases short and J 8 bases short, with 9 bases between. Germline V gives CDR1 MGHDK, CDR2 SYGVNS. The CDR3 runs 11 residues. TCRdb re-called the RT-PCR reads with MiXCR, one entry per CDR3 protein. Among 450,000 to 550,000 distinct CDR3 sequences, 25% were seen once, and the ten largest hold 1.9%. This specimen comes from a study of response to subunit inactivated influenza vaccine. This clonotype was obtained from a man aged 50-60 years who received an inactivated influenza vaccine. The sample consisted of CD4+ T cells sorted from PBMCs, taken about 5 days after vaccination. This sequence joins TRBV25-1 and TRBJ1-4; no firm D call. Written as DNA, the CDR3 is TGTGCCAGCCGGTTGGGGGAAAAACTGTTTTTT. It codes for CASRLGEKLFF.